This T cell receptor beta chain is drawn from a study of T cells after yellow fever vaccination. General observations from the study: Among primary-vaccination clones, most reappeared after the booster, at about 95% for CD4 and more than 85% for CD8.

MiXCR, applied by TCRdb to the 5' RACE reads, yields one record per CDR3 protein. The sample records roughly 350,000 distinct CDR3 sequences, roughly 4.3% being singletons. The V gene lost 3 bases and the J gene lost 0 bases, with 12 bases spanning the gap. The CDR3 extends over 14 amino acids. Germline V lookup: CDR1 DFQATT, CDR2 SNEGSKA (reference sequence). About this clonotype itself: What it binds is unknown.

Specimen: PBMCs, collected 5 days after the yellow fever booster vaccination. This chain uses TRBV20-1 with TRBJ2-7; the D gene is possibly TRBD1 (5 bases). This TCR was recovered from a man younger than 35 who received the YFV17D yellow fever vaccine. The CDR3 nucleotides read TGCAGTGCTAGTTATTTTCAGGGCTCCTACGAGCAGTACGTC. This gives the protein CSASYFQGSYEQYV.